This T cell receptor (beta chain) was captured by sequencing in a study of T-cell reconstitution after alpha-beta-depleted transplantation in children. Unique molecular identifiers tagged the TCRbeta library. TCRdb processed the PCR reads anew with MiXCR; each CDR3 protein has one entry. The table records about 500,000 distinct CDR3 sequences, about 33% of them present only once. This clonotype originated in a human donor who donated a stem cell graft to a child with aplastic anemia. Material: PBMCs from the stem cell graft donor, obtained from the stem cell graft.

CDR3 bases: TGCGCCAGCAGCGAAGGACAGGGCGGCGAGCAGTACTTC. Encoded protein: CASSEGQGGEQYF. This chain links TRBV5-1 with TRBJ2-7, with 8 bases fitting TRBD1. Per germline, CDR1 SGHRS and CDR2 YFSETQ. J lost 6 bases, V lost 4 bases, and 6 bases had no gene match. This CDR3 contains 13 residues.